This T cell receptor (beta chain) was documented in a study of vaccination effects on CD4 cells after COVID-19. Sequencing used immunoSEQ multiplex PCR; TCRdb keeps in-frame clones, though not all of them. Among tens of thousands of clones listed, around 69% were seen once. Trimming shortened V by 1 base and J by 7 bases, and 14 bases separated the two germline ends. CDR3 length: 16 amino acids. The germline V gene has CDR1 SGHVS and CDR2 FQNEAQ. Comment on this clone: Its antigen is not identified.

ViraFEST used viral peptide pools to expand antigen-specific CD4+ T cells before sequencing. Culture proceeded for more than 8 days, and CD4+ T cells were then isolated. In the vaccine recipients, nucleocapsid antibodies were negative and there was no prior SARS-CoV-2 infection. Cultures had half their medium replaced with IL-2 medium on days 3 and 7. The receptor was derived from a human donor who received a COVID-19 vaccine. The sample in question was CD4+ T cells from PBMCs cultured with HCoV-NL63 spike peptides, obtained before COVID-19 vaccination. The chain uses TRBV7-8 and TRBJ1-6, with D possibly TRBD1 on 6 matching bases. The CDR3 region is CASSLVWAGANSPLHF. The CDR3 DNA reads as TGTGCCAGCAGCTTAGTCTGGGCAGGGGCAAATTCACCCCTCCACTTT.